Below, 20 T cell receptor beta chains from the same sample are listed, as sequenced in a study of spatial heterogeneity in lung cancer. Study results and caveats: Tumor mutation counts were tracked by expanded intratumoral alpha and beta TCR counts.

One entry per CDR3 protein results from TCRdb running MiXCR on the 5' RACE reads. The sample contains 3,000 to 4,000 distinct CDR3 sequences, 5.5% to 8.5% of which appear only once. The antigens of these receptors remain unknown. The time point here: sample taken at primary tumor resection. The sequences come from lung tumor tissue, collected at surgery. The source is a male donor with early-stage non-small cell lung cancer.

This clonotype was seen more than once but under ten times. This beta chain slipped into a library made for alpha chains as a stray read, so its size is not meaningful. The chain combines TRBV6-5 with TRBJ1-5; D call uncertain. CDR1 is MNHEY and CDR2 is SVGAGI in the germline V gene. The CDR3 sequence is 15 residues long. With 0 bases removed from V and 5 bases from J, the gap between germline ends came to 11 bases. CDR3: CASSYSTGADQPQHF. For the CDR3, the DNA is TGTGCCAGCAGTTACTCAACCGGAGCCGATCAGCCCCAGCATTTT.

Many counts were recorded for this clonotype. The library was built for alpha chains, so this beta chain is an off-target read and its size means little. The chain recombines TRBV7-9 with TRBJ2-3, with 9 bases that match TRBD2. Losses at the gene ends were 2 bases for V and 4 bases for J; bases not matched to a gene: 7. CDR3 length equals 16 residues. Germline CDR1 reads SEHNR; CDR2 reads FQNEAQ (reference sequence). The CDR3 protein is CASSLQAGGPADTQYF. CDR3 in DNA: TGTGCCAGCAGCTTACAGGCGGGGGGGCCGGCAGATACGCAGTATTTT. The full variable domain, completed using reference TRBV7-9 and TRBJ2-3, is DTGVSQNPRHKITKRGQNVTFRCDPISEHNRLYWYRQTLGQGPEFLTYFQNEAQLEKSRLLSDRFSAERPKGSFSTLEIQRTEQGDSAMYLCASSLQAGGPADTQYFGPGTRLTVL.

This clonotype was found many times. Since the library was made to target alpha chains, this beta chain is a stray read and its abundance is not meaningful. The chain combines TRBV20-1 with TRBJ2-7; either TRBD1 or TRBD2 may fit D (7 bases each). This CDR3 has 15 amino acids. V dropped 1 base and J dropped 3 bases, with 16 bases sitting between them. Germline V gene lookup returns CDR1 DFQATT and CDR2 SNEGSKA (reference sequence). CDR3 loop: CSARGAGQRVYEQYF. The CDR3 coding sequence is TGCAGTGCTAGAGGAGCGGGACAGAGAGTCTACGAGCAGTACTTC.

This clonotype showed up many times. This beta chain turned up in a library designed for alpha chains; as an off-target read, its abundance says little. This rearrangement joins TRBV18 to TRBJ2-7; 10 bases are shared with TRBD1. J gave up 6 bases and V 2 bases, and 10 bases lay outside the gene matches. The CDR3 spans 16 residues. Germline values: CDR1 KGHSH, CDR2 LQKENI. As DNA, the CDR3 is TGTGCCAGCTCACCATCGGGGACAGGGGTAGGCGGCGAGCAGTACTTC. Amino acids: CASSPSGTGVGGEQYF.

This clonotype is medium-sized by share. Because this beta chain is a stray read in a library intended to capture alpha chains, its abundance should not be given much weight. This chain uses TRBV18 with TRBJ2-1; the match to TRBD2 covers 16 bases. The CDR3 has 17 amino acids. The J segment lost 9 bases and the V segment lost 0 bases, leaving 5 bases of the junction unmatched. Per the germline V gene, CDR1 is KGHSH and CDR2 is LQKENI. The CDR3 DNA is TGTGCCAGCTCACCACCGGGACTAGCGGGGGGGCAGCCTGAGCAGTTCTTC. It specifies CASSPPGLAGGQPEQFF.

Many counts were recorded for this clonotype. Since it is a stray read in a library aimed at alpha chains, this beta chain has a size that is not meaningful. The chain employs TRBV7-9 and TRBJ2-7; a possible D gene is TRBD1 (6 bases). Germline CDR1 reads SEHNR; CDR2 reads FQNEAQ (reference sequence). Trimming took off 11 bases at V and 7 bases at J, with 18 bases between the two ends. The CDR3 runs 12 residues. CDR3 sequence (DNA): TGTGCCCGACAGGCTCCGACGGGGGAGCAGTACTTC. As protein: CARQAPTGEQYF. Looking up the rest from reference TRBV7-9 and TRBJ2-7 gives the full variable domain: DTGVSQNPRHKITKRGQNVTFRCDPISEHNRLYWYRQTLGQGPEFLTYFQNEAQLEKSRLLSDRFSAERPKGSFSTLEIQRTEQGDSAMYLCARQAPTGEQYFGPGTRLTVT.

In regard to this clonotype: The library was built for alpha chains, so this beta chain is an off-target read and its size means little. The CDR3 coding sequence is TGTGCTAGTGCCGTTAGCGGCCTCAATGAGCAGTTCTTC. Translating gives CASAVSGLNEQFF. The chain recombines TRBV12-5 with TRBJ2-1, with D perhaps TRBD2 (6 bases). Deletions cut 7 bases from V and 6 bases from J, with 13 bases between. The CDR3 is made up of 13 amino acids. The germline V gene encodes CDR1 LGHNT and CDR2 FRNRAP.

By share of the sample, this clonotype is hyperexpanded. Since it is a stray read in a library aimed at alpha chains, this beta chain has a size that is not meaningful. DNA of the CDR3: TGTGCCAGCAGCTCTTGGGTCAATGAGCAGTTCTTC. Translating gives CASSSWVNEQFF. The chain links TRBV11-3 to TRBJ2-1; unclear D gene. Germline-derived CDR1 and CDR2 are SGHNT and YENEEA. The CDR3 consists of 12 residues. Trimming cost V 4 bases and J 6 bases, with 7 bases left between them.

This clonotype is termed medium-sized (0.01 to 0.1%). This beta chain represents an off-target read in a library built for alpha chains; its size is of limited meaning. V and J are TRBV12-3 or TRBV12-4 and TRBJ2-1, with 7 nucleotides matching TRBD2. The V gene end was trimmed by 3 bases and the J gene end by 8 bases; junction bases not matched to a gene: 10. The CDR3 sequence is 15 residues long. The CDR3 reads CASSFEIKSGDEQFF. CDR3 nucleotide sequence: TGTGCCAGCAGTTTCGAGATTAAGAGCGGGGATGAGCAGTTCTTC.

Remarks on this clonotype: The library was prepared for alpha chains; this beta chain is a stray read, so its frequency means little. The CDR3 DNA is TGTGCCAGCACCGAGACTAGCGGGAGGGCCTTAGATACGCAGTATTTT. Its protein product is CASTETSGRALDTQYF. The chain joins TRBV12-3 or TRBV12-4 to TRBJ2-3; 14 positions match TRBD2. This CDR3 is built from 16 residues. The V and J ends lost 7 bases and 5 bases, in that order; junction bases with no gene match: 8.

This clonotype is deemed medium-sized. In a library made to pick up alpha chains, this beta chain is a stray read with a size that means little. The chain uses TRBV19 and TRBJ1-1, with D unresolved. With 6 bases removed from V and 7 bases from J, the gap between germline ends came to 12 bases. The CDR3 is 12 amino acids. Germline V gene lookup returns CDR1 LNHDA and CDR2 SQIVND (reference sequence). CDR3 nucleotide sequence: TGTGCCAGTAGCTCTTGGACGGATGAAGCTTTCTTT. Translating gives CASSSWTDEAFF.

The sample holds many counts of this clonotype. This beta chain slipped into a library made for alpha chains as a stray read, so its size is not meaningful. This chain uses TRBV12-2 with TRBJ2-1; TRBD2 is the table's D call, not checked against the DNA. TRBV12-2 is assigned pseudogene status. There are 13 residues in the CDR3. DNA for the CDR3: TGTGCAAGTCGCTCACTAGCGCATAATGAGCAGTTCTTC. It is translated as CASRSLAHNEQFF.

Judged by abundance, this clonotype is medium-sized. The library was prepared for alpha chains; this beta chain is a stray read, so its frequency means little. The V gene is TRBV28, the J gene TRBJ1-2; D not certain. Germline V gives CDR1 MDHEN, CDR2 SYDVKM. The CDR3 contains 11 residues. V shed 4 bases and J shed 0 bases, with 0 bases lying between them. Written as DNA, the CDR3 is TGTGCCAGCAGTTCTAACTATGGCTACACCTTC. Protein sequence: CASSSNYGYTF.

The table lists this clonotype with many counts. This beta chain lies outside the target of a library built for alpha chains; its clone size means little. The chain employs TRBV28 and TRBJ1-1; TRBD1 is a possible D gene (6 bases). Germline loops: CDR1 MDHEN, CDR2 SYDVKM. The CDR3 totals 14 residues. V was shortened by 6 bases and J by 0 bases, with 11 bases between the two germline ends. The DNA of the CDR3 is TGTGCCAGCAGGACAGGAGACCTGAACACTGAAGCTTTCTTT. Encoded protein: CASRTGDLNTEAFF.

This clonotype is medium-sized within its sample. For a library built for alpha chains, this beta chain is a stray read; little rests on its size. This chain joins TRBV7-2 and TRBJ2-5, with D possibly being TRBD1 or TRBD2 (6 bases each). The CDR3 contains 14 residues. Germline V gene sequence: CDR1 SGHTA, CDR2 FQGNSA. Trimming pared 1 base from V and 4 bases from J, leaving 10 bases between. For the CDR3, the DNA is TGTGCCAGCAGCTTAGGGGGGGCCGGAGAGACCCAGTACTTC. It translates to CASSLGGAGETQYF.

This clonotype is large by share. This beta chain is an off-target read within a library intended for alpha chains, so its frequency means little. The J gene is TRBJ1-1, the V gene TRBV12-5, with no clear D. V was trimmed by 2 bases and J by 4 bases, leaving 11 bases between them. The CDR3 runs 14 residues. Looked up from germline, CDR1 is LGHNT and CDR2 is FRNRAP. The CDR3 sequence is CASGLYVETTEAFF. The CDR3 DNA reads as TGTGCTAGTGGTTTGTACGTCGAGACCACTGAAGCTTTCTTT.

In its sample, this clonotype is large. This beta chain appears as a stray read in a library generated for alpha chains; its size is not informative. The chain employs TRBV27 and TRBJ1-5; D is perhaps TRBD1 (6 bases). The CDR3 sequence is 15 residues long. Deletions cut 0 bases from V and 2 bases from J, with 8 bases between. Germline loops: CDR1 MNHEY, CDR2 SMNVEV (reference sequence). This CDR3 is CASSLSSGGNQPQHF. DNA of the CDR3: TGTGCCAGCAGTTTATCATCAGGGGGCAATCAGCCCCAGCATTTT.

By share, this clonotype ranks as medium-sized (0.01 to 0.1%). As an off-target read in a library built for alpha chains, this beta chain has a frequency of little significance. The chain couples TRBV12-3 or TRBV12-4 to TRBJ1-5, with unresolved D. This CDR3 comprises 13 residues. Trimming pared 2 bases from V and 0 bases from J, leaving 2 bases between. The CDR3 nucleotides are TGTGCCAGCAGTTTAACTAGCAATCAGCCCCAGCATTTT. It yields the protein CASSLTSNQPQHF.

This clonotype occurred many times. This beta chain is a stray sequence in a library constructed for alpha chains; its clone size is not meaningful. J is TRBJ2-6 and V is TRBV11-2; 7 nucleotides line up with TRBD1. The CDR3 has 17 residues. Trimming at V came to 4 bases and at J to 2 bases, leaving 8 bases not matched to a gene. From germline, CDR1 is SGHAT and CDR2 FQNNGV. CDR3 sequence reads: CASSSRTGAAGANVLTF. The CDR3, as DNA: TGTGCCAGCAGCTCTCGTACAGGGGCCGCTGGGGCCAACGTCCTGACTTTC.

This clonotype is deemed medium-sized (0.01 to 0.1%). This beta chain is off target for a library built for alpha chains, so its abundance means little. The V and J genes are TRBV4-3 and TRBJ2-6, with D perhaps TRBD2 (6 bases). Between the trimmed V and J ends, which lost 0 bases and 0 bases, there was a span of 15 bases. The CDR3 is 19 residues long. From germline, CDR1 is LGHNA and CDR2 YSLEER. The CDR3 region has the DNA TGCGCCAGCAGCCAAGATTTAGGAGGGTTGAGCTCTGGGGCCAACGTCCTGACTTTC. The encoded protein is CASSQDLGGLSSGANVLTF.